The rows below give T cell receptor beta chains drawn from one sample of a study of blood T cell repertoires in COVID-19. Profiling relied on immunoSEQ multiplex PCR, and the TCRdb table lists in-frame clones only, not all of them. Among hundreds of thousands of clones listed, about 88% were seen once. Source material: peripheral blood. These TCRs come from a woman aged 35 to 49 who had recovered from COVID-19. Each CDR3 is given with its conserved first and last residue. Fields, in order: D gene, clone size, V gene, J gene, CDR3 length, CDR3 protein, CDR3 DNA. D genes are given only for firm matches. A clone size is listed for some rows: how often the clone was seen (once, few, many), or a class if it is expanded.

.	.	TRBV7-9	TRBJ1-2	17	CASSLGAGGAANYGYTF	TGTGCCAGCAGCTTAGGCGCCGGGGGGGCCGCTAACTATGGCTACACCTTC
TRBD2	.	TRBV6-4	TRBJ2-3	15	CASSAGPSGADTQYF	TGTGCCAGCAGTGCGGGACCCAGCGGGGCAGATACGCAGTATTTT
.	.	TRBV5-6	TRBJ1-2	13	CASSPGDPDGYTF	TGTGCCAGCAGCCCGGGGGACCCAGATGGCTACACCTTC
.	.	TRBV4-3	TRBJ2-3	15	CASSQELGRGDTQYF	TGCGCCAGCAGCCAAGAGTTGGGGCGGGGAGATACGCAGTATTTT
TRBD2	once	TRBV4-3	TRBJ2-7	16	CASSQARTSGTYEQYF	TGCGCCAGCAGCCAAGCCAGGACTAGCGGGACCTACGAGCAGTACTTC
.	few	TRBV30	TRBJ1-5	13	CAWSPASPGPQHF	TGTGCCTGGAGTCCCGCAAGCCCGGGGCCCCAGCATTTT
.	.	TRBV19	TRBJ2-2	14	CASGVGGAFGELFF	TGTGCCAGTGGCGTTGGGGGGGCGTTCGGGGAGCTGTTTTTT
TRBD1	.	TRBV19	TRBJ1-5	15	CASSIGGTERRPQHF	TGTGCCAGTAGTATTGGGGGGACAGAACGCCGTCCCCAGCATTTT
TRBD1	.	TRBV19	TRBJ1-1	17	CASSSGGTGGARTEAFF	TGTGCCAGTAGTTCCGGGGGGACAGGGGGCGCGAGGACTGAAGCTTTCTTT
TRBD1	.	TRBV5-1	TRBJ2-5	15	CASSPYRGLGETQYF	TGCGCCAGCAGCCCCTACAGGGGCCTGGGGGAGACCCAGTACTTC
.	.	TRBV5-1	TRBJ2-7	12	CASSVDGRGQYF	TGCGCCAGCAGCGTGGACGGCCGCGGGCAGTACTTC
TRBD1	.	TRBV7-9	TRBJ2-2	15	CASSPDRGWTGELFF	TGTGCCAGCAGCCCCGACAGGGGTTGGACCGGGGAGCTGTTTTTT
.	.	TRBV7-6	TRBJ2-3	16	CASSLGLGLGTDTQYF	TGTGCCAGCAGCTTAGGGTTGGGCTTGGGCACAGATACGCAGTATTTT
.	.	TRBV6-1	TRBJ1-6	13	CASSEQGGSPLHF	TGTGCCAGCAGTGAACAGGGTGGTTCACCCCTCCACTTT
.	.	TRBV3-1/TRBV3-2	TRBJ1-2	15	CASSQLQVANYGYTF	TGTGCCAGCAGCCAATTGCAGGTGGCGAACTATGGCTACACCTTC
.	.	TRBV5-6	TRBJ1-6	19	CASTLLGDGGLFRNSPLHF	TGTGCCAGCACCCTGCTGGGTGACGGAGGACTCTTCAGGAATTCACCCCTCCACTTT
TRBD2	.	TRBV6-4	TRBJ2-1	15	CASSPGEGSYNEQFF	TGTGCCAGCAGCCCCGGGGAGGGGTCCTACAATGAGCAGTTCTTC
.	.	TRBV3-1/TRBV3-2	TRBJ1-2	15	CASSQSPGQPYGYTF	TGTGCCAGCAGCCAAAGTCCCGGACAGCCCTATGGCTACACCTTC
TRBD2	.	TRBV11-3	TRBJ2-5	16	CASSPGLAGGVETQYF	TGTGCCAGCAGCCCAGGACTAGCGGGAGGGGTGGAGACCCAGTACTTC
TRBD2	.	TRBV11-2	TRBJ2-1	11	CASSQTGGEFF	TGTGCCAGCAGCCAGACGGGGGGGGAGTTCTTC
TRBD2	once	TRBV6-9	TRBJ2-7	17	CASSYWGWGRAVHEQYF	TGTGCCAGCAGTTATTGGGGATGGGGGAGGGCCGTCCACGAGCAGTACTTC
TRBD2	few	TRBV24-1	TRBJ2-1	18	CATCGRTSSLGSYNEQFF	TGTGCCACCTGTGGACGGACTAGCTCCCTGGGGTCCTACAATGAGCAGTTCTTC
.	.	TRBV30	TRBJ1-2	15	CAWSVRAGLHYGYTF	TGTGCCTGGAGTGTACGGGCGGGGTTGCACTATGGCTACACCTTC
.	.	TRBV6-5	TRBJ1-1	13	CASRNNMNTEAFF	TGTGCCAGCAGAAACAACATGAACACTGAAGCTTTCTTT
.	.	TRBV4-3	TRBJ1-4	14	CASSQEVGVSLLFF	TGCGCCAGCAGCCAAGAAGTCGGGGTGTCGTTACTGTTTTTT
TRBD2	.	TRBV9	TRBJ2-1	17	CASSGREKWSSYNEQFF	TGTGCCAGCAGCGGGCGGGAGAAATGGAGCTCCTACAATGAGCAGTTCTTC
.	once	TRBV5-4	TRBJ1-3	14	CASSQGLSGNTIYF	TGTGCCAGCAGCCAGGGGCTCTCTGGAAACACCATATATTTT
.	.	TRBV6-2/TRBV6-3	TRBJ2-3	16	CASSYGGTPTTDTQYF	TGTGCCAGCAGTTACGGCGGGACTCCCACCACAGATACGCAGTATTTT
.	.	TRBV2	TRBJ1-4	15	CASSLRGGRDEKLFF	TGTGCCAGCAGCTTACGGGGGGGCCGGGATGAAAAACTGTTTTTT
TRBD2	.	TRBV6-2/TRBV6-3	TRBJ2-7	18	CASSYPTGGGAPYYEQYF	TGTGCCAGCAGTTACCCAACTGGGGGAGGGGCGCCGTACTACGAGCAGTACTTC
.	.	TRBV12-3/TRBV12-4	TRBJ1-6	13	CASRRGYNSPLHF	TGTGCCAGCCGGCGGGGTTATAATTCACCCCTCCACTTT
.	.	TRBV2	TRBJ2-6	15	CASGKGVAGANVLTF	TGTGCCAGCGGGAAGGGAGTGGCTGGGGCCAACGTCCTGACTTTC
TRBD1	.	TRBV7-2	TRBJ2-5	16	CASSLGTGGGGETQYF	TGTGCCAGCAGCTTAGGGACAGGGGGCGGGGGAGAGACCCAGTACTTC
TRBD1	.	TRBV9	TRBJ2-5	15	CASSVGRGDRGAQYF	TGTGCCAGCAGCGTAGGAAGAGGAGACAGGGGGGCCCAGTACTTC
.	.	TRBV11-2	TRBJ1-2	13	CASSFGSQGGYTF	TGTGCCAGCAGCTTCGGGTCCCAGGGCGGCTACACCTTC
.	.	TRBV11-3	TRBJ2-3	15	CASSSPEGFADTQYF	TGTGCCAGCAGCTCCCCGGAGGGTTTCGCAGATACGCAGTATTTT
TRBD2	.	TRBV7-2	TRBJ2-1	16	CASSPRRLAGLNEQFF	TGTGCCAGCAGCCCTAGGCGGCTAGCGGGGTTGAATGAGCAGTTCTTC
TRBD1	.	TRBV4-2	TRBJ2-1	14	CASTQGQGWDEQFF	TGTGCCAGCACCCAAGGACAGGGGTGGGATGAGCAGTTCTTC
TRBD2	.	TRBV27	TRBJ2-1	16	CASSLPGLAAHNEQFF	TGTGCCAGCAGTTTACCCGGACTAGCGGCCCACAATGAGCAGTTCTTC
.	.	TRBV9	TRBJ2-2	15	CASSSQGLDTGELFF	TGTGCCAGCAGTTCCCAGGGGTTGGACACCGGGGAGCTGTTTTTT
TRBD1	.	TRBV6-5	TRBJ1-3	15	CASRPTDRVGNTIYF	TGTGCCAGCCGTCCGACGGACAGGGTGGGAAACACCATATATTTT
TRBD1	.	TRBV4-3	TRBJ2-7	18	CASSQQTGTGGSWYEQYF	TGCGCCAGCAGCCAACAAACCGGGACAGGGGGTTCGTGGTACGAGCAGTACTTC
.	.	TRBV7-7	TRBJ2-1	13	CASSPRGAVEQFF	TGTGCCAGCAGCCCCCGTGGGGCCGTTGAGCAGTTCTTC
.	.	TRBV3-1/TRBV3-2	TRBJ2-7	13	CASTPGDSYEQYF	TGTGCCAGCACCCCCGGGGACTCCTACGAGCAGTACTTC
TRBD1	.	TRBV7-2	TRBJ1-3	16	CASSLGPRGRGNTIYF	TGTGCCAGCAGCTTAGGCCCCAGGGGGCGGGGGAACACCATATATTTT
TRBD2	.	TRBV5-8	TRBJ2-7	17	CASSRGLAGTLLGEQYF	TGTGCCAGCAGCCGCGGACTAGCGGGGACCCTACTGGGGGAGCAGTACTTC
.	few	TRBV2	TRBJ2-3	14	CASRRQRSADTQYF	TGTGCCAGCCGGCGACAGAGATCAGCAGATACGCAGTATTTT
TRBD1	.	TRBV7-8	TRBJ1-2	14	CASSLAGTVDSYTF	TGTGCCAGCAGCTTGGCAGGGACAGTCGACAGCTACACCTTC
.	.	TRBV9	TRBJ1-1	17	CASSVVSGSPLNTEAFF	TGTGCCAGCAGCGTAGTCAGTGGCAGTCCCCTGAACACTGAAGCTTTCTTT
.	.	TRBV11-2	TRBJ2-1	15	CASSPLAGDYNEQFF	TGTGCCAGCAGCCCCCTGGCCGGGGACTACAATGAGCAGTTCTTC
TRBD2	.	TRBV7-2	TRBJ2-1	16	CASSLAPSGSSIEQFF	TGTGCCAGCAGCTTAGCGCCTAGCGGGAGCTCGATTGAGCAGTTCTTC
TRBD2	few	TRBV14	TRBJ2-2	15	CASSPGTNSLGELFF	TGTGCCAGCAGCCCGGGGACTAACAGTCTCGGGGAGCTGTTTTTT
.	.	TRBV24-1	TRBJ1-2	16	CATSDPPGGGSDGYTF	TGTGCCACCAGTGATCCTCCCGGGGGGGGCTCTGATGGCTACACCTTC
.	.	TRBV27	TRBJ2-1	14	CASSYNPSYNEQFF	TGTGCCAGCAGTTACAACCCCTCCTACAATGAGCAGTTCTTC
TRBD2	.	TRBV9	TRBJ2-3	15	CASSLAGGYTDTQYF	TGTGCCAGCAGTCTAGCGGGAGGGTACACAGATACGCAGTATTTT
.	.	TRBV5-1	TRBJ2-3	15	CASSLYGGSTDTQYF	TGCGCCAGCAGCTTGTATGGCGGTAGCACAGATACGCAGTATTTT
.	.	TRBV2	TRBJ2-5	14	CASRTRTALETQYF	TGTGCCAGCAGGACAAGGACAGCTCTAGAGACCCAGTACTTC